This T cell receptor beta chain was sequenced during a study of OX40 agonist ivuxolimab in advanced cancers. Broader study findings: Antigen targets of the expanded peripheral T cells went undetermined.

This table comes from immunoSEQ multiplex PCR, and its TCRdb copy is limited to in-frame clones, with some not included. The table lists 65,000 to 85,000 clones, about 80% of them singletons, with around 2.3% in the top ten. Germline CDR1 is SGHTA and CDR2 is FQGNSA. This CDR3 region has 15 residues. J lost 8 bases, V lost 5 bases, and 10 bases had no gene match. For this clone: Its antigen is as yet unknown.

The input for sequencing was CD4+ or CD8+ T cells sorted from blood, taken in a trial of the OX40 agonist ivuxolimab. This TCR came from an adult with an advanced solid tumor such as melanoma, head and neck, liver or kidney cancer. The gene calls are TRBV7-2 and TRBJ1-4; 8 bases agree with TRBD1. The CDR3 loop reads CASSPRTGQGEKLFF. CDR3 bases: TGTGCCAGCAGCCCAAGGACAGGGCAAGGGGAAAAACTGTTTTTT.